The source of this T cell receptor (beta chain) is a study of blood T cell repertoires in COVID-19. Overall study context: Spain, Italy and the United States supplied samples that represented acute and convalescent COVID-19. The cDNA or gDNA used as material had been derived from T cells, B-cell-depleted T cells, or PBMCs.

V was cut by 5 bases and J by 5 bases, with 18 bases left in between. CDR3 length: 15 residues. Germline CDR1 and CDR2: SGHVS and FNYEAQ. Original methodology: Estimation of nucleated cell counts relied on the amplification of reference gene primers. Clones were read by immunoSEQ multiplex PCR, and TCRdb kept only the in-frame ones, dropping some. The V and J calls and clone size come from that table; D and trimming were worked out from the DNA. Of approximately 94,000 clones detected, 88% appear once; the ten largest clones hold roughly 4.6%. This sequence originates from a human donor in a cohort sampled during active COVID-19. Sequences were obtained from peripheral blood. This chain connects TRBV7-6 to TRBJ2-5, with D possibly being TRBD2 (6 bases). The CDR3 DNA follows: TGTGCCAGCAGCCGCGACCCAATCCGGGGGGAGACCCAGTACTTC. This gives the protein CASSRDPIRGETQYF.